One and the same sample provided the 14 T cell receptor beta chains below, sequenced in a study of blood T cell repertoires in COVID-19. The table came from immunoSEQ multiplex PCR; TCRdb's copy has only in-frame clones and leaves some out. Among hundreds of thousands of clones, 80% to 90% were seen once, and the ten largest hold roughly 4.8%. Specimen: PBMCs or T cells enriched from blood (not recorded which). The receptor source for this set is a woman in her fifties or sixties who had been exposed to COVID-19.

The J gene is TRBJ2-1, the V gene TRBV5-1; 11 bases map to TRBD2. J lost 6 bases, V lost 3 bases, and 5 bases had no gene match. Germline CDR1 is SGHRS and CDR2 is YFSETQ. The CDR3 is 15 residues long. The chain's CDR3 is CASSYGSGGVNEQFF. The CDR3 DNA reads TGCGCCAGCAGCTACGGTAGCGGGGGGGTCAATGAGCAGTTCTTC.

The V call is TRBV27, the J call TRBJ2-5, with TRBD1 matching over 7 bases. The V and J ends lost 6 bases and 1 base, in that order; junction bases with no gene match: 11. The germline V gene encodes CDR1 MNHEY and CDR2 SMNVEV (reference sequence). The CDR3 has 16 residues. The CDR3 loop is CASSPHLYRGQETQYF. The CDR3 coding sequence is TGTGCCAGCAGCCCACACTTGTACAGGGGCCAAGAGACCCAGTACTTC.

CDR3 protein: CASTAGDSNQPQHF. CDR3 sequence (DNA): TGTGCCAGCACCGCAGGGGATAGCAATCAGCCCCAGCATTTT. The chain links TRBV25-1 to TRBJ1-5, with a weak D call TRBD1 (6 bases). Germline-derived CDR1 and CDR2 are MGHDK and SYGVNS. The V end was cut by 7 bases, the J end by 0 bases, with 10 bases between. The CDR3 is 14 amino acids.

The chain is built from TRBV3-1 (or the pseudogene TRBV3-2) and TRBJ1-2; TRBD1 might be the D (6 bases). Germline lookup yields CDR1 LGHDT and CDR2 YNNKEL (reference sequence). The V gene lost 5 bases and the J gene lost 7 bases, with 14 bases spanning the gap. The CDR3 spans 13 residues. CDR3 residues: CASSSQGTGGYTF. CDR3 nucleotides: TGTGCCAGCAGCTCACAGGGCACGGGTGGCTACACCTTC.

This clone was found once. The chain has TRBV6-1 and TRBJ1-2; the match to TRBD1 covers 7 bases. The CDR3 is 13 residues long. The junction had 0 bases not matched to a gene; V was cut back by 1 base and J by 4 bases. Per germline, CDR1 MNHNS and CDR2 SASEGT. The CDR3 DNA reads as TGTGCCAGCAGTGAAGGGACAGGCTATGGCTACACCTTC. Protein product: CASSEGTGYGYTF.

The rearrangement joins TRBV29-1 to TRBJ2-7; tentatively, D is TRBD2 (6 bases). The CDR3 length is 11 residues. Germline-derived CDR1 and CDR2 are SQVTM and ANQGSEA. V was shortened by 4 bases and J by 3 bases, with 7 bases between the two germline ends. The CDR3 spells CSVVDYYEQYF. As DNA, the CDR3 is TGCAGCGTTGTGGACTACTACGAGCAGTACTTC.

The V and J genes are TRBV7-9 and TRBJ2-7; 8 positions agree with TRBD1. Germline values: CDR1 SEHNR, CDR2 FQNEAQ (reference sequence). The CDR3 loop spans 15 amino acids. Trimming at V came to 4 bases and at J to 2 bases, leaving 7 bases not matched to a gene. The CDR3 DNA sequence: TGTGCCAGCAGCTCCTGGGACAGGCCGACCTACGAGCAGTACTTC. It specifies CASSSWDRPTYEQYF.

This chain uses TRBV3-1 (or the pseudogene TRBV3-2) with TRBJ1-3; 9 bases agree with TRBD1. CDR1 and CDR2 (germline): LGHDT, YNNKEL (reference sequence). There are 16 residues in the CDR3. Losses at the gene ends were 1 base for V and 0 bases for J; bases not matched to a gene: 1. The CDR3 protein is CASSQGDRVSGNTIYF. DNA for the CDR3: TGTGCCAGCAGCCAAGGGGACAGGGTCTCTGGAAACACCATATATTTT.

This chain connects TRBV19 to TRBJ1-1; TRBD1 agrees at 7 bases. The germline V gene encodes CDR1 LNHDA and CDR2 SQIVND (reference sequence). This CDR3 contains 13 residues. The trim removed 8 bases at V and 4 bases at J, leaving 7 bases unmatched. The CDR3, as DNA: TGTGCCAGTGCAAGGGGGCCGGGCACTGAAGCTTTCTTT. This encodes CASARGPGTEAFF. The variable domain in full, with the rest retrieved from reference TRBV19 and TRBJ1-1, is DGGITQSPKYLFRKEGQNVTLSCEQNLNHDAMYWYRQDPGQGLRLIYYSQIVNDFQKGDIAEGYSVSREKKESFPLTVTSAQKNPTAFYLCASARGPGTEAFFGQGTRLTVV.

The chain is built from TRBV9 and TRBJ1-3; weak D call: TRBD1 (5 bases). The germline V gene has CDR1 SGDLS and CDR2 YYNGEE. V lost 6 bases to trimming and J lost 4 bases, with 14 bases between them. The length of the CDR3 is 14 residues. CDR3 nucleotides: TGTGCCAGCAAACCCCTAAACAGGGGAAACACCATATATTTT. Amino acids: CASKPLNRGNTIYF.

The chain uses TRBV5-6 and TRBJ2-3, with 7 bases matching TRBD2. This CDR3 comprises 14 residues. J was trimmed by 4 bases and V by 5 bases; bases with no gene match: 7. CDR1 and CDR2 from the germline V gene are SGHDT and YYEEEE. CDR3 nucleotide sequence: TGTGCCAGCAGTCGAAGCGGGGCGGCAGATACGCAGTATTTT. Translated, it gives CASSRSGAADTQYF. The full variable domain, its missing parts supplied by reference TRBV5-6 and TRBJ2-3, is DAGVTQSPTHLIKTRGQQVTLRCSPKSGHDTVSWYQQALGQGPQFIFQYYEEEERQRGNFPDRFSGHQFPNYSSELNVNALLLGDSALYLCASSRSGAADTQYFGPGTRLTVL.

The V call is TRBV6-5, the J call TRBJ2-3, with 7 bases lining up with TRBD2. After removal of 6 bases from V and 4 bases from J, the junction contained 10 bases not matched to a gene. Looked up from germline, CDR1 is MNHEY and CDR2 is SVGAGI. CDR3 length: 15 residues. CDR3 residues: CASRGGGARADTQYF. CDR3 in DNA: TGTGCCAGCAGGGGGGGAGGGGCGAGGGCAGATACGCAGTATTTT.

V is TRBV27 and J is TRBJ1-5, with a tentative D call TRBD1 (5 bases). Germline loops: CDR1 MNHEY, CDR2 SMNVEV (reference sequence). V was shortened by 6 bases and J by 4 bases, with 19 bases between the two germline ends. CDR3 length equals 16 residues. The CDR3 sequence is CASRPDGGAPNQPQHF. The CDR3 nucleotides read TGTGCCAGCAGGCCGGACGGAGGGGCGCCAAATCAGCCCCAGCATTTT.

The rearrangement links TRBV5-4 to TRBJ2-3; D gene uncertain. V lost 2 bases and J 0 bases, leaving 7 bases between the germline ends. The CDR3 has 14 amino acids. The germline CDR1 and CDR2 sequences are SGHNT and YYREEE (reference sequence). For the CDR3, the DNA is TGTGCCAGCAGCTTATCAGGTAGCACAGATACGCAGTATTTT. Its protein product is CASSLSGSTDTQYF.